This T cell receptor beta chain is from a study of blood T cell repertoires in COVID-19. V trimming: 7 bases; J trimming: 3 bases; junction bases outside the gene matches: 8. Germline CDR1 reads LNHDA; CDR2 reads SQIVND (reference sequence). The CDR3 covers 15 residues. The method was immunoSEQ multiplex PCR; TCRdb's version includes in-frame clones alone and lacks a portion of them. Of around 60,000 clones listed, approximately 75% are singletons. The sequence derives from a man older than 75 with acute or convalescent COVID-19. The chain joins TRBV19 to TRBJ1-2; 10 nucleotides line up with TRBD1. The sequenced sample was peripheral blood. The CDR3 coding sequence is TGTGCCAGTACAGCCGGGACAGGGGTGGACTATGGCTACACCTTC. Translation gives CASTAGTGVDYGYTF.